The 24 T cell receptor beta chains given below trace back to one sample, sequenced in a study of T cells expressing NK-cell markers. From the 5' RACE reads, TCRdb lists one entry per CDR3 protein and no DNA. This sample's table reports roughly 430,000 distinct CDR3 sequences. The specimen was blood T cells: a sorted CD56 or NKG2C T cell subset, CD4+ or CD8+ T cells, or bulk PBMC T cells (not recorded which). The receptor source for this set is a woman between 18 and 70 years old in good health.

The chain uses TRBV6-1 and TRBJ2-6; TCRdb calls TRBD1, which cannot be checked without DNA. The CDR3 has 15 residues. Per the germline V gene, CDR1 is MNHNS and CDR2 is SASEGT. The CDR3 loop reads CASSLQGTGANVLTF.

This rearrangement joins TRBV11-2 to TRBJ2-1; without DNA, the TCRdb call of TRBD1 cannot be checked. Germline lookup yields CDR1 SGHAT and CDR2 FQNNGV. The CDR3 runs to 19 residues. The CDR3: CASSLYPAEAGAPYNEQFF.

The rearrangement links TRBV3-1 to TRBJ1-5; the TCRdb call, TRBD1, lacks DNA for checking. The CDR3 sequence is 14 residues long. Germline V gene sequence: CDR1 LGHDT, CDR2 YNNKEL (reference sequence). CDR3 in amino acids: CASSQDGRGQPQHF. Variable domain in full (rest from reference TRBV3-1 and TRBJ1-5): DTAVSQTPKYLVTQMGNDKSIKCEQNLGHDTMYWYKQDSKKFLKIMFSYNNKELIINETVPNRFSPKSPDKAHLNLHINSLELGDSAVYFCASSQDGRGQPQHFGDGTRLSIL.

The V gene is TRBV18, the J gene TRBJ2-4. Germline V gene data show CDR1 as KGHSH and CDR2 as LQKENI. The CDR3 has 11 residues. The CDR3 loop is CASSDKNIQYF.

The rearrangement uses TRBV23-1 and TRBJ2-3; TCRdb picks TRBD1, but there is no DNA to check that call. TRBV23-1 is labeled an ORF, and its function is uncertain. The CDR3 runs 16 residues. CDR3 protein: CASSRYRGLKADTQYF.

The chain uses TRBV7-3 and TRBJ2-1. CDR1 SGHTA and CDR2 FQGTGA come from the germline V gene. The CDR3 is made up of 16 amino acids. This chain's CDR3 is CASSPKEVNSYNEQFF.

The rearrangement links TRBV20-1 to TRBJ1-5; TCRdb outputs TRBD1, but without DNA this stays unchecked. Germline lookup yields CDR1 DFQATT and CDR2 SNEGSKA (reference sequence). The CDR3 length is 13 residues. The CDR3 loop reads CSAMRDRDQPQHF.

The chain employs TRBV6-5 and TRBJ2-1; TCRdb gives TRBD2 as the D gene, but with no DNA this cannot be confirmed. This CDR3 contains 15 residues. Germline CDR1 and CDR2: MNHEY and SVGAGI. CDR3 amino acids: CASSYMSSGDNEQFF.

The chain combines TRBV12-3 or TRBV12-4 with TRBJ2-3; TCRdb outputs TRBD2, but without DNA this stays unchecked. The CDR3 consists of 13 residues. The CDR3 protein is CASSLRETDTQYF.

The CDR3 is CASSLGDRGSYGYTF. J is TRBJ1-2 and V is TRBV27; TCRdb gives TRBD1 as the D gene, but with no DNA this cannot be confirmed. The CDR3 runs to 15 residues. The germline V gene encodes CDR1 MNHEY and CDR2 SMNVEV (reference sequence).

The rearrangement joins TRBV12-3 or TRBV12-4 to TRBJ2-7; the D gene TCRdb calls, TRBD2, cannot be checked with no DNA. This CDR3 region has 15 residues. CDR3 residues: CASSLLAGGWNEQYF.

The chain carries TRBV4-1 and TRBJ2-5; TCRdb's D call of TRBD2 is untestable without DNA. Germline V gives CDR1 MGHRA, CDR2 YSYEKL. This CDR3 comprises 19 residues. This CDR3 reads CASSPLPGAGARPQETQYF.

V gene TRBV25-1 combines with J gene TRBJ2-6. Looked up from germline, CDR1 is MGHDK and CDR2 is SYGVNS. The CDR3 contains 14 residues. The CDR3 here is CASNSWSGANVLTF.

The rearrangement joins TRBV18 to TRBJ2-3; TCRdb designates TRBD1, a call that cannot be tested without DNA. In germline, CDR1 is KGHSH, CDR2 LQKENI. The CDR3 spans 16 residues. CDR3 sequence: CASSPLPGRSTDTQYF. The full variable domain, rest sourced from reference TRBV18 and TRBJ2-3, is NAGVMQNPRHLVRRRGQEARLRCSPMKGHSHVYWYRQLPEEGLKFMVYLQKENIIDESGMPKERFSAEFPKEGPSILRIQQVVRGDSAAYFCASSPLPGRSTDTQYFGPGTRLTVL.

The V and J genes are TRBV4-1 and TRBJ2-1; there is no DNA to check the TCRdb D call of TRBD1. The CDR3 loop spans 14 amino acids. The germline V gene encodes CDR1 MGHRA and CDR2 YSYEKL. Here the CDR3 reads CASSAGQGANEQFF.

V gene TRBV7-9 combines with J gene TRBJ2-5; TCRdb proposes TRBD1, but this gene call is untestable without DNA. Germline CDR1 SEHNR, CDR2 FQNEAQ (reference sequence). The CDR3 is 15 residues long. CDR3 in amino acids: CASSLWDSTQETQYF.

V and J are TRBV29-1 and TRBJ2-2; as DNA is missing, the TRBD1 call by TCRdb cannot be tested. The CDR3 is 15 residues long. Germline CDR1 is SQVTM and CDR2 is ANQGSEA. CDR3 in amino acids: CSVEWMTGATGELFF.

The CDR3 region is CSARVMAAPRTQYF. The rearrangement links TRBV20-1 to TRBJ2-3; lacking DNA, the TRBD1 call made by TCRdb goes unchecked. The CDR3 sequence is 14 residues long. Looked up from germline, CDR1 is DFQATT and CDR2 is SNEGSKA (reference sequence).

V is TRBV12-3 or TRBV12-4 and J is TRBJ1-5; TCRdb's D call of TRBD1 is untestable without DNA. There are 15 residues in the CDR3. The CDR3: CASSLYQGSNQPQHF.

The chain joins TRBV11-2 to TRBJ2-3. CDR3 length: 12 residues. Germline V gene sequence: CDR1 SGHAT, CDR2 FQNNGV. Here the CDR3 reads CASSKDTDTQYF.

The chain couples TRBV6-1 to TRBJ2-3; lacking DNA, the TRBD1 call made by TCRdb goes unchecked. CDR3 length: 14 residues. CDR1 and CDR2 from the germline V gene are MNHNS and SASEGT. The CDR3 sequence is CATGVVGGTDTQYF.

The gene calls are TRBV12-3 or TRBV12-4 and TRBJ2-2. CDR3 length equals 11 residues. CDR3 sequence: CASSSGGELFF.

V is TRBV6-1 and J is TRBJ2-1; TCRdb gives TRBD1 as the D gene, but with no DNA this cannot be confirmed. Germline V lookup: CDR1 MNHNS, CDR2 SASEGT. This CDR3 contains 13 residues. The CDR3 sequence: CASSEPPRYEQFF.

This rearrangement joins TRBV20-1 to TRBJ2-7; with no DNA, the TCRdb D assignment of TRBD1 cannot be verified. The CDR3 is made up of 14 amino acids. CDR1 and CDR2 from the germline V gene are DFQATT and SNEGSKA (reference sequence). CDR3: CSAEPRDRRNEQYF.